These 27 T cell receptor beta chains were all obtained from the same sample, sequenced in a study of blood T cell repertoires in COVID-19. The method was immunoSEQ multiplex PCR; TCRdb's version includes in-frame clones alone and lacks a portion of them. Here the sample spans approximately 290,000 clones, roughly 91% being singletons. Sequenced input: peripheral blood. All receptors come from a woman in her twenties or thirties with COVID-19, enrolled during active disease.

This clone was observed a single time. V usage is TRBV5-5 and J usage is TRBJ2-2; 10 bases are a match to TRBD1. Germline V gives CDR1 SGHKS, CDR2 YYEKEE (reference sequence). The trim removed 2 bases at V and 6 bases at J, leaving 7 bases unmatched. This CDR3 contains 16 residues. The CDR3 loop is CASSFPGQGLPGELFF. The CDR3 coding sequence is TGTGCCAGCAGCTTCCCGGGACAGGGGTTACCCGGGGAGCTGTTTTTT.

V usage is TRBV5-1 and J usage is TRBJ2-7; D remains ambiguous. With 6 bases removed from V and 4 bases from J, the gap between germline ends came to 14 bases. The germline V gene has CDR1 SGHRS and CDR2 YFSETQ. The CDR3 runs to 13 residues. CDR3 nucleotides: TGCGCCAGCAATGATTTCTTAGCATACGAGCAGTACTTC. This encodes CASNDFLAYEQYF.

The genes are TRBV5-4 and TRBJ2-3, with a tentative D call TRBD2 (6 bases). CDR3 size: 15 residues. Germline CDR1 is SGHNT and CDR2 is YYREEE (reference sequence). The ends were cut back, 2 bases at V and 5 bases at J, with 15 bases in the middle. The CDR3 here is CASSFPGTEGDTQYF. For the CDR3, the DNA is TGTGCCAGCAGCTTCCCCGGGACTGAGGGAGATACGCAGTATTTT.

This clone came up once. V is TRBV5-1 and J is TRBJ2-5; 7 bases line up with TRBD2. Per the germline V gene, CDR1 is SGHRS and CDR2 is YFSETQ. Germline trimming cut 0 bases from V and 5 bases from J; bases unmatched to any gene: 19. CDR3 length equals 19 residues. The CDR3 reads CASSLGRGTSATWGETQYF. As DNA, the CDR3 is TGCGCCAGCAGCTTGGGGAGGGGAACTAGCGCCACCTGGGGGGAGACCCAGTACTTC.

The CDR3 region has the DNA TGTGCCAGTACCAAATTTTCGAAAAAGGAGGGGAACACTGAAGCTTTCTTT. It encodes CASTKFSKKEGNTEAFF. This rearrangement joins TRBV19 to TRBJ1-1, with D uncertain. Per germline, CDR1 LNHDA and CDR2 SQIVND (reference sequence). Trimming pared 7 bases from V and 1 base from J, leaving 22 bases between. The CDR3 has 17 amino acids.

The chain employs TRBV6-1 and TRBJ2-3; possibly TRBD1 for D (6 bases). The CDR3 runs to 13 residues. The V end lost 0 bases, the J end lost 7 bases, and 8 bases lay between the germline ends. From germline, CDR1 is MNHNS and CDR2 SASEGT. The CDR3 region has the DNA TGTGCCAGCAGTGAAGCGGACAGATATACGCAGTATTTT. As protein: CASSEADRYTQYF.

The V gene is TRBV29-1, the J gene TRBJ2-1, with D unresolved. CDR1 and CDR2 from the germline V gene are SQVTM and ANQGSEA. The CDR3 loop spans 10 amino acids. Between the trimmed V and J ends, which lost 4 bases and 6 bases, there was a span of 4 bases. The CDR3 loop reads CSVGANEQFF. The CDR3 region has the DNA TGCAGCGTTGGGGCCAATGAGCAGTTCTTC.

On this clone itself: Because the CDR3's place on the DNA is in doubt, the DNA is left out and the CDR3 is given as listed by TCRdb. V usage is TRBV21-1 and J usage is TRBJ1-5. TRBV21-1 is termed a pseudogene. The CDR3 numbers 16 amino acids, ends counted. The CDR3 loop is CASSPDWGGGNQPQHF.

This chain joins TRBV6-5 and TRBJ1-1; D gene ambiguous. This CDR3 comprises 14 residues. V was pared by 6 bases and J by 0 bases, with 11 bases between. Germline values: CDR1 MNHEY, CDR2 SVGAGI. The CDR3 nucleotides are TGTGCCAGCAGGACGCAGGTTATGAACACTGAAGCTTTCTTT. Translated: CASRTQVMNTEAFF.

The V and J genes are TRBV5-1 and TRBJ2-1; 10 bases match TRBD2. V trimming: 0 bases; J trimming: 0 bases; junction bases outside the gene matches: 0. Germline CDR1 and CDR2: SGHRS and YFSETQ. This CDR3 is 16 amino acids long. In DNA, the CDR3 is TGCGCCAGCAGCTTGGGACTAGCGGGCTCCTACAATGAGCAGTTCTTC. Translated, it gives CASSLGLAGSYNEQFF.

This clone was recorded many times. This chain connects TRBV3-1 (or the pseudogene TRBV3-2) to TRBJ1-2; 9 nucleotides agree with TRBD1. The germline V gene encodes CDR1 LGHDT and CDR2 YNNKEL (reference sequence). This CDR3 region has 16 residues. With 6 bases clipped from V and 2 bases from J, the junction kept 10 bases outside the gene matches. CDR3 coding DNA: TGTGCCAGCAGGCACCGGGACAGGGTGGGGAACTATGGCTACACCTTC. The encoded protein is CASRHRDRVGNYGYTF.

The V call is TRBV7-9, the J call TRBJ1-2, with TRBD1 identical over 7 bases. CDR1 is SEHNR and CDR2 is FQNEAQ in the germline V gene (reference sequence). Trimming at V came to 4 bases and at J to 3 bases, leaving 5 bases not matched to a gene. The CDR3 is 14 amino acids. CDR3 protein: CASSYSGTDYGYTF. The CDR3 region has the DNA TGTGCCAGCAGCTATTCGGGGACAGACTATGGCTACACCTTC.

In DNA, the CDR3 is TGTGCCAGCAGCAAAGGTTTCTCCGGGACAGGGGGGTCATGGGATGGCTACACCTTC. This encodes CASSKGFSGTGGSWDGYTF. This rearrangement joins TRBV21-1 to TRBJ1-2; the table assigns TRBD1, which was not confirmed against the DNA. TRBV21-1 is annotated as a pseudogene. The CDR3 consists of 19 residues.

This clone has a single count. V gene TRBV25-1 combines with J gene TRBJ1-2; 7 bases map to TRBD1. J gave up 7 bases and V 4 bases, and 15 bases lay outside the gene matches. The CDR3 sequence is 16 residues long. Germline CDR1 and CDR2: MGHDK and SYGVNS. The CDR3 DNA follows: TGTGCCAGCAGTGCTCAAGGGGGCTCCGGAGCTGGTGGCTACACCTTC. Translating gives CASSAQGGSGAGGYTF.

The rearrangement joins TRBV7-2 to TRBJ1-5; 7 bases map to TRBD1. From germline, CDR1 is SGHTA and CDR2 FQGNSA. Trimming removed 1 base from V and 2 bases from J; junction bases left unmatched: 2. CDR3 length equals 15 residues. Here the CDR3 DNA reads TGTGCCAGCAGCTTAGGGGACAGTCGCAATCAGCCCCAGCATTTT. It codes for CASSLGDSRNQPQHF. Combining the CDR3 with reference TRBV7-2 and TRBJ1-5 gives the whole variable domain GAGVSQSPSNKVTEKGKDVELRCDPISGHTALYWYRQSLGQGLEFLIYFQGNSAPDKSGLPSDRFSAERTGGSVSTLTIQRTQQEDSAVYLCASSLGDSRNQPQHFGDGTRLSIL.

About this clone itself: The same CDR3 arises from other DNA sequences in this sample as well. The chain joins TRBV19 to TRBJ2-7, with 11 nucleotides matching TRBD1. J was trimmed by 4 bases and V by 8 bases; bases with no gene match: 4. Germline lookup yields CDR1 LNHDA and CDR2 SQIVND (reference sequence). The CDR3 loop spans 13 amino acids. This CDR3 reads CASSRDRGYEQYF. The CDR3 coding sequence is TGTGCCAGTTCGAGGGACAGGGGGTACGAGCAGTACTTC.

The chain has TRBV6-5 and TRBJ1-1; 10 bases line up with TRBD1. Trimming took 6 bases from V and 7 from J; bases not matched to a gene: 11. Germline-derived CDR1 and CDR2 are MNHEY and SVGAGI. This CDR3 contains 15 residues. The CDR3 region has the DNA TGTGCCAGCAGCCACCGGGACAGGGGAAGTCTTGAAGCTTTCTTT. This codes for CASSHRDRGSLEAFF.

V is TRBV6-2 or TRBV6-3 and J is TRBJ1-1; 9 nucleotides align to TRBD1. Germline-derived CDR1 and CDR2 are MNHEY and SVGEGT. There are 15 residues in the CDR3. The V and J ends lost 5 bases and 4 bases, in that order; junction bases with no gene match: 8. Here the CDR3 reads CASSPTGGRSTEAFF. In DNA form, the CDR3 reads TGTGCCAGCAGTCCAACAGGGGGCCGAAGCACTGAAGCTTTCTTT.

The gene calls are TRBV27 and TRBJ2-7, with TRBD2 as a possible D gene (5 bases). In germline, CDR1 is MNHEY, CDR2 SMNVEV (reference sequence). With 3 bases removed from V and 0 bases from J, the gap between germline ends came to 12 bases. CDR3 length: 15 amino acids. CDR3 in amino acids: CASSLTGKSSYEQYF. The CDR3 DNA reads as TGTGCCAGCAGTTTGACGGGGAAGAGCTCCTACGAGCAGTACTTC.

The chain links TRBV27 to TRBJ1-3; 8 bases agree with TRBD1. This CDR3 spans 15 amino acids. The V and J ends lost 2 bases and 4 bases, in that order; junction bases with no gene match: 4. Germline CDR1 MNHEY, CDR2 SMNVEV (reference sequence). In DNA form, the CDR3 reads TGTGCCAGCAGTTTAGACAGGGGCTCCGGAAACACCATATATTTT. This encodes CASSLDRGSGNTIYF.

The CDR3 here is CASSFAAGGNYGYTF. In nucleotides, the CDR3 is TGTGCCAGCAGCTTTGCGGCAGGGGGGAACTATGGCTACACCTTC. V usage is TRBV7-2 and J usage is TRBJ1-2, with 7 bases lining up with TRBD1. Looked up from germline, CDR1 is SGHTA and CDR2 is FQGNSA. Losses at the gene ends were 3 bases for V and 2 bases for J; bases not matched to a gene: 6. This CDR3 is 15 amino acids long.

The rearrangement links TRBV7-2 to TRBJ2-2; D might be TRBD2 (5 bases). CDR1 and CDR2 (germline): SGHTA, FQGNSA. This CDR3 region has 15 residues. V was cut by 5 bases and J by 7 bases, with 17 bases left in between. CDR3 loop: CASSRLRRRNGELFF. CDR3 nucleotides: TGTGCCAGCAGCCGGTTGCGGAGGAGGAACGGGGAGCTGTTTTTT.

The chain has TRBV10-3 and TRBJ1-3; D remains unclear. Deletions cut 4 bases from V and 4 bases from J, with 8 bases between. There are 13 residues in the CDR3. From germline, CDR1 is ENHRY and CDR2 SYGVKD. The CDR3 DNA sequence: TGTGCCATCAGTGGGAGGGAAGGAAACACCATATATTTT. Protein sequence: CAISGREGNTIYF.

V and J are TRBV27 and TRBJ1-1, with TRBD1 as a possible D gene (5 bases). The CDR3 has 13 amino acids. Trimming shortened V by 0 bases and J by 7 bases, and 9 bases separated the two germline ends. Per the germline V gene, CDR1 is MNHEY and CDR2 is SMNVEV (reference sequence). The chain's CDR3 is CASSLSGRDEAFF. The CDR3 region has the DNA TGTGCCAGCAGTTTATCGGGCAGGGATGAAGCTTTCTTT.

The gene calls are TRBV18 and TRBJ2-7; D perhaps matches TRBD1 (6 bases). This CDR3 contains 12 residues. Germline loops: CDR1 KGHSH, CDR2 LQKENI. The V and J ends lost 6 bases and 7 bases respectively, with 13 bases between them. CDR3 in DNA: TGTGCCAGCTCCTCTTCAGGGGAGGAGCAGTACTTC. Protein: CASSSSGEEQYF.

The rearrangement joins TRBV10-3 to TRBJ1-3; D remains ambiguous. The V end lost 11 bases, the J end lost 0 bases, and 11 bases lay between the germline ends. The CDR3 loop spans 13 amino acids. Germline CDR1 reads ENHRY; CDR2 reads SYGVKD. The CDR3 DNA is TGTGCCTCGAGGGCTTTCTCTGGAAACACCATATATTTT. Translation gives CASRAFSGNTIYF.

The CDR3 loop reads CASSIVGGWSNQPQHF. The DNA for the CDR3 is TGTGCCAGTAGTATAGTCGGGGGGTGGAGCAATCAGCCCCAGCATTTT. This sequence joins TRBV19 and TRBJ1-5, with a possible D match to TRBD1 (5 bases). Per germline, CDR1 LNHDA and CDR2 SQIVND (reference sequence). This CDR3 has 16 amino acids. The V gene lost 1 base and the J gene lost 1 base, with 11 bases spanning the gap.